Shown below are 3 T cell receptor beta chains from a single sample sequenced in a study of OX40 agonist ivuxolimab in advanced cancers. The method was the immunoSEQ multiplex PCR assay. As stored in TCRdb, this immuneACCESS dataset retains in-frame rearrangements with V and J assigned. A fraction of the clones does not appear; measured against another copy, unresolved V genes explain less than half of the discrepancy, and the remainder lacks a known reason. For this sample the table gives nearly 95,000 clones, of which 90% to 95% were detected only once. Of the sample, roughly 2.6% is held by the ten largest clones. The sample consisted of CD4+ or CD8+ T cells sorted from blood, taken in a trial of the OX40 agonist ivuxolimab. Receptors originate from an adult with an advanced solid tumor such as melanoma, head and neck, liver or kidney cancer.

The V gene is TRBV11-3, the J gene TRBJ2-7; D not resolved. Germline loops: CDR1 SGHNT, CDR2 YENEEA. The CDR3 sequence is 13 residues long. Trimming shortened V by 0 bases and J by 3 bases, and 6 bases separated the two germline ends. This CDR3 is CASSLEVGYEQYF. The CDR3, as DNA: TGTGCCAGCAGCTTAGAGGTAGGCTACGAGCAGTACTTC.

This chain links TRBV4-1 with TRBJ2-4; 8 bases align to TRBD1. Germline V lookup: CDR1 MGHRA, CDR2 YSYEKL. This CDR3 spans 16 amino acids. V lost 3 bases to trimming and J lost 8 bases; unmatched junction nucleotides: 12. This CDR3 reads CASSQVQGASLDIQYF. The CDR3 DNA is TGCGCCAGCAGCCAGGTTCAGGGGGCGAGTTTAGACATTCAGTACTTC.

The DNA of the CDR3 is TGCGCCAGCAGCCCCAACGGGGGGGTCGAAGCTTTCTTT. Protein: CASSPNGGVEAFF. The chain uses TRBV5-1 and TRBJ1-1, with a tentative D call TRBD1 (5 bases). V shed 4 bases and J shed 8 bases, with 15 bases lying between them. Germline CDR1 and CDR2: SGHRS and YFSETQ. This CDR3 contains 13 residues.